Below, 14 T cell receptor beta chains from the same sample are listed, as sequenced in a study of a mutant IDH1 vaccine in newly diagnosed glioma. Clones were read by immunoSEQ multiplex PCR, and TCRdb kept only the in-frame ones, dropping some. The data contain tens of thousands of clones, 60% to 75% of them singletons. These receptors lack a known antigen. Time point described: week 35, safety follow-up. Every vaccine dose comprised 300 ug of mutant IDH1 20-mer peptide plus topical imiquimod. Sequenced here: PBMCs, sampled from a glioma patient whose treatment included an IDH1 peptide vaccine. All receptors derive from a middle-aged man with glioma.

This chain connects TRBV28 to TRBJ2-1, with D possibly matching TRBD2 (5 bases). Germline CDR1 reads MDHEN; CDR2 reads SYDVKM. This CDR3 has 14 amino acids. Trimming shortened V by 5 bases and J by 6 bases, and 14 bases separated the two germline ends. CDR3 sequence: CASSLHSGSNEQFF. The CDR3 nucleotides are TGTGCCAGCAGTCTTCACAGCGGTTCCAATGAGCAGTTCTTC. The variable domain in full, completed from reference TRBV28 and TRBJ2-1, reads DVKVTQSSRYLVKRTGEKVFLECVQDMDHENMFWYRQDPGLGLRLIYFSYDVKMKEKGDIPEGYSVSREKKERFSLILESASTNQTSMYLCASSLHSGSNEQFFGPGTRLTVL.

The chain employs TRBV7-8 and TRBJ1-1; maybe TRBD1 (5 bases). The V and J ends lost 4 bases and 2 bases respectively, with 5 bases between them. The CDR3 totals 12 residues. CDR1 is SGHVS, CDR2 FQNEAQ, per germline. CDR3 in amino acids: CASSWDNTEAFF. The CDR3 DNA follows: TGTGCCAGCAGCTGGGACAACACTGAAGCTTTCTTT.

The chain has TRBV10-3 and TRBJ2-7; D possibly corresponds to TRBD2 (6 bases). V gave up 2 bases and J gave up 4 bases, with 18 bases separating them. The CDR3 has 16 residues. CDR1 is ENHRY, CDR2 SYGVKD, per germline. The CDR3 nucleotides are TGTGCCATCAGTGAGCGCGGGGCAGGGAATAGGTACGAGCAGTACTTC. The encoded protein is CAISERGAGNRYEQYF.

A remark on this clone: The germline gene is not matched at one end of the junction; a read error may be the cause. The chain couples TRBV30 to TRBJ1-2; 9 bases map to TRBD1. The CDR3 runs 16 residues. Germline-derived CDR1 and CDR2 are GTSNPN and SVGIG (reference sequence). The CDR3 is CAWSVQYRGRNDGYTF. CDR3 DNA sequence: TGTGCCTGGAGTGTACAGTACAGGGGGCGTAACGATGGCTACACCTTC. Complete variable domain (other parts from reference TRBV30 and TRBJ1-2): SQTIHQWPATLVQPVGSPLSLECTVEGTSNPNLYWYRQAAGRGLQLLFYSVGIGQISSEVPQNLSASRPQDRQFILSSKKLLLSDSGFYLCAWSVQYRGRNDGYTFGSGTRLTVV.

V is TRBV5-1 and J is TRBJ1-2; D remains ambiguous. The germline V gene has CDR1 SGHRS and CDR2 YFSETQ. Trimming left V 1 base short and J 2 bases short, with 9 bases between. The CDR3 runs 14 residues. CDR3 DNA: TGCGCCAGCAGCTTGCGAGGCCGGAACTATGGCTACACCTTC. It codes for CASSLRGRNYGYTF.

The CDR3: CASSENTAEAFF. The DNA for the CDR3 is TGTGCCAGCAGTGAAAATACAGCTGAAGCTTTCTTT. The chain has TRBV25-1 and TRBJ1-1, with D hard to call. V dropped 2 bases and J dropped 6 bases, with 7 bases sitting between them. This CDR3 is built from 12 residues. Germline-derived CDR1 and CDR2 are MGHDK and SYGVNS.

V and J are TRBV5-1 and TRBJ1-3; 8 positions agree with TRBD1. Trimming removed 2 bases from V and 2 bases from J; junction bases left unmatched: 6. CDR3 length: 16 residues. Germline assignment: CDR1 SGHRS and CDR2 YFSETQ. Written as DNA, the CDR3 is TGCGCCAGCAGCTTTTCGACAGGGGTGGCTGGAAACACCATATATTTT. Protein product: CASSFSTGVAGNTIYF.

The CDR3 nucleotides are TGTGCCAGCAGAGGACAGGGCATAGTGGCCCAGTACTTC. Translated: CASRGQGIVAQYF. The chain carries TRBV2 and TRBJ2-5; 8 bases map to TRBD1. This CDR3 region has 13 residues. Germline V lookup: CDR1 SNHLY, CDR2 FYNNEI. The V gene end was trimmed by 6 bases and the J gene end by 9 bases; junction bases not matched to a gene: 9.

The V call is TRBV7-8, the J call TRBJ1-3; D remains unclear. CDR1 and CDR2 from the germline V gene are SGHVS and FQNEAQ. The CDR3 is 14 amino acids. V lost 3 bases, J lost 2 bases, and 8 bases lay in between. DNA for the CDR3: TGTGCCAGCAGCTTGGACGAGACTGGAAACACCATATATTTT. Encoded protein: CASSLDETGNTIYF.

The genes are TRBV7-6 and TRBJ1-2; D is uncertain. This CDR3 contains 13 residues. Germline CDR1 is SGHVS and CDR2 is FNYEAQ. Trimming stripped 1 base from V and 4 bases from J, with 7 bases between. DNA of the CDR3: TGTGCCAGCAGCTTAGATGAGGGCTATGGCTACACCTTC. Translation gives CASSLDEGYGYTF.

On this clone itself: The junction departs from germline at one end; a sequencing error may be responsible. This chain connects TRBV7-7 to TRBJ2-1; perhaps TRBD2 as D (8 bases). CDR3 size: 15 residues. Germline V gene sequence: CDR1 SSHAT, CDR2 FNYEAQ (reference sequence). CDR3 residues: CASSLGGGGNNEQFF. In nucleotides, the CDR3 is TGTGCTAGCAGCTTAGGGGGCGGGGGGAACAATGAGCAGTTCTTC. Full variable domain (outside the CDR3, taken from reference TRBV7-7 and TRBJ2-1): GAGVSQSPRYKVTKRGQDVTLRCDPISSHATLYWYQQALGQGPEFLTYFNYEAQPDKSGLPSDRFSAERPEGSISTLTIQRTEQRDSAMYRCASSLGGGGNNEQFFGPGTRLTVL.

The chain couples TRBV29-1 to TRBJ1-2; 11 positions match TRBD1. V lost 4 bases, J lost 5 bases, and 12 bases stayed unmatched. This CDR3 has 16 amino acids. Per the germline V gene, CDR1 is SQVTM and CDR2 is ANQGSEA. This chain's CDR3 is CSVAAGQGAVYYGYTF. CDR3 coding DNA: TGCAGCGTTGCAGCCGGACAGGGGGCTGTATATTATGGCTACACCTTC.

This chain connects TRBV27 to TRBJ2-7, with 9 bases identical to TRBD1. This CDR3 contains 17 residues. CDR1 and CDR2 from the germline V gene are MNHEY and SMNVEV (reference sequence). J gave up 0 bases and V 8 bases, and 14 bases lay outside the gene matches. The CDR3 DNA follows: TGTGCCAGCGCTCCCGGGACAGGGTTAGTTATCTCCTACGAGCAGTACTTC. Residues: CASAPGTGLVISYEQYF.

The chain combines TRBV5-1 with TRBJ2-7; 7 bases are a match to TRBD1. V lost 0 bases and J lost 2; bases outside the gene matches: 5. The CDR3 totals 15 residues. The V gene's germline CDR1 is SGHRS and CDR2 YFSETQ. The CDR3 DNA reads as TGCGCCAGCAGCTTGGGACAGGGAACGGCCTACGAGCAGTACTTC. Protein: CASSLGQGTAYEQYF.